These 2 T cell receptor beta chains share one sample of origin, sequenced in a study of identical twins. Via MiXCR, TCRdb re-called the 5' RACE reads, giving one row per CDR3 protein. The table includes roughly 720,000 distinct CDR3 sequences, around a sixth detected once. The same data also went into a second study, on T cells expressing NK-cell markers.

The source material was PBMCs. Receptors originate from a woman aged 18 to 35 in good health.

This clonotype was counted many times. This sequence joins TRBV12-3 or TRBV12-4 and TRBJ1-4; 8 bases match TRBD1. The CDR3 runs 15 residues. V dropped 4 bases and J dropped 5; count of bases not matched to a gene: 6. The CDR3 nucleotides read TGTGCCAGCAGTTCCAGGACAGGGACAAATGAAAAACTGTTTTTT. It yields the protein CASSSRTGTNEKLFF.

This clonotype was seen only a few times. The rearrangement joins TRBV7-9 to TRBJ2-7, with D perhaps matching TRBD1 (5 bases). Trimming left V 1 base short and J 6 bases short, with 10 bases between. This CDR3 region has 13 residues. CDR1 SEHNR and CDR2 FQNEAQ come from the germline V gene (reference sequence). The CDR3 protein is CASSLDTGFEQYF. The CDR3 DNA follows: TGTGCCAGCAGCTTAGATACAGGCTTCGAGCAGTACTTC.